A single sample is the source of the 25 T cell receptor beta chains below, sequenced in a study of cytomegalovirus exposure and HLA in healthy donors. The PCR used 60 Vbeta and 13 Jbeta primers. Data came from immunoSEQ multiplex PCR; TCRdb stores just in-frame clones and leaves some out. Here the sample spans roughly 150,000 clones, 82% being singletons. The sample taken for sequencing was PBMCs. The receptors were gathered from a girl aged 2 to 10 in good health and CMV-seropositive.

This clone was picked up one time. The chain recombines TRBV30 with TRBJ1-1, with D tentatively TRBD1 (6 bases). Germline CDR1 and CDR2: GTSNPN and SVGIG (reference sequence). The CDR3 extends over 17 amino acids. V was shortened by 2 bases and J by 4 bases, with 23 bases between the two germline ends. The CDR3 sequence: CAWSSPRDTERGTEAFF. DNA for the CDR3: TGTGCCTGGAGTTCACCCCGGGACACCGAAAGGGGCACTGAAGCTTTCTTT.

The J gene is TRBJ2-7, the V gene TRBV15; D not certain. Per the germline V gene, CDR1 is LNHNV and CDR2 is YYDKDF (reference sequence). The CDR3 is 13 amino acids. V was trimmed by 0 bases and J by 3 bases, leaving 6 bases between them. CDR3 protein: CATSRDLGYEQYF. The CDR3 DNA reads as TGTGCCACCAGCAGAGATCTAGGCTACGAGCAGTACTTC.

The chain recombines TRBV5-1 with TRBJ2-7; TRBD2 matches at 10 bases. The CDR3 spans 14 residues. J gave up 7 bases and V 2 bases, and 6 bases lay outside the gene matches. The germline gives CDR1 SGHRS, CDR2 YFSETQ. CDR3 region: CASSLQREGGEQYF. CDR3 DNA: TGCGCCAGCAGCTTACAGCGGGAGGGGGGAGAGCAGTACTTC.

This chain joins TRBV5-4 and TRBJ1-2; 9 nucleotides agree with TRBD1. The CDR3 spans 14 residues. Germline V gene data show CDR1 as SGHNT and CDR2 as YYREEE (reference sequence). The junction had 2 bases not matched to a gene; V was cut back by 1 base and J by 4 bases. The DNA of the CDR3 is TGTGCCAGCAGCTTGTTGGGACAGGGCTATGGCTACACCTTC. This translates into CASSLLGQGYGYTF.

This clone was observed a single time. The chain recombines TRBV25-1 with TRBJ2-1, with 8 bases aligning to TRBD2. This CDR3 region has 16 residues. The J segment lost 7 bases and the V segment lost 6 bases, leaving 14 bases of the junction unmatched. Germline V gene lookup returns CDR1 MGHDK and CDR2 SYGVNS. In DNA form, the CDR3 reads TGTGCCAGCAGCGCCGCCGGGACTAGGGCCCGGAATGAGCAGTTCTTC. Its protein is CASSAAGTRARNEQFF.

DNA for the CDR3: TGCGCCAGCAGCTTGCAACAGGGTCGGCATTCACCCCTCCACTTT. Its translation: CASSLQQGRHSPLHF. The gene calls are TRBV5-1 and TRBJ1-6, with D possibly matching TRBD1 (6 bases). CDR3 length: 15 amino acids. Germline assignment: CDR1 SGHRS and CDR2 YFSETQ. Trimming stripped 1 base from V and 8 bases from J, with 13 bases between. Looking up the rest from reference TRBV5-1 and TRBJ1-6 gives the full variable domain: KAGVTQTPRYLIKTRGQQVTLSCSPISGHRSVSWYQQTPGQGLQFLFEYFSETQRNKGNFPGRFSGRQFSNSRSEMNVSTLELGDSALYLCASSLQQGRHSPLHFGNGTRLTVT.

This clone has just one count. This chain's CDR3 is CASRQGGAAFF. The CDR3 DNA reads TGTGCCAGTAGGCAGGGAGGGGCAGCTTTCTTT. The genes are TRBV19 and TRBJ1-1; D possibly corresponds to TRBD1 (5 bases). Per germline, CDR1 LNHDA and CDR2 SQIVND (reference sequence). This CDR3 region has 11 residues. The germline V and J ends were trimmed by 6 bases and 10 bases, with 12 bases remaining between them.

The genes are TRBV10-3 and TRBJ2-5, with TRBD2 matching over 11 bases. V lost 11 bases, J lost 4 bases, and 15 bases stayed unmatched. Germline V gene data show CDR1 as ENHRY and CDR2 as SYGVKD. The CDR3 totals 16 residues. CDR3 region: CAATGGPSGGRETQYF. CDR3 sequence (DNA): TGTGCCGCAACGGGGGGCCCTAGCGGGGGGCGAGAGACCCAGTACTTC.

The chain links TRBV28 to TRBJ2-1; possibly TRBD2 for D (5 bases). Germline V gives CDR1 MDHEN, CDR2 SYDVKM. The CDR3 runs to 13 residues. CDR3 region: CALSPGMFNEQFF. CDR3 bases: TGTGCTCTATCCCCGGGAATGTTCAATGAGCAGTTCTTC.

The genes are TRBV5-1 and TRBJ2-1; D may be TRBD2 (5 bases). Germline V lookup: CDR1 SGHRS, CDR2 YFSETQ. CDR3 length equals 17 residues. V lost 4 bases, J lost 0 bases, and 17 bases lay in between. The CDR3 sequence is CASSPPPAESSYNEQFF. Here the CDR3 DNA reads TGCGCCAGCAGCCCTCCCCCAGCGGAAAGCTCCTACAATGAGCAGTTCTTC.

This chain joins TRBV5-1 and TRBJ2-1; 9 bases align to TRBD2. V lost 9 bases, J lost 8 bases, and 3 bases stayed unmatched. The germline V gene has CDR1 SGHRS and CDR2 YFSETQ. The CDR3 loop spans 11 amino acids. CDR3 loop: CATRLADEQFF. CDR3 nucleotides: TGCGCCACCCGACTAGCGGATGAGCAGTTCTTC.

This chain connects TRBV7-9 to TRBJ2-1; D call uncertain. This CDR3 comprises 12 residues. Trimming took off 11 bases at V and 1 base at J, with 9 bases between the two ends. Looked up from germline, CDR1 is SEHNR and CDR2 is FQNEAQ (reference sequence). CDR3 region: CAGLSSYNEQFF. The CDR3 bases are TGTGCCGGTCTCAGTTCCTACAATGAGCAGTTCTTC.

V usage is TRBV7-9 and J usage is TRBJ2-1; D not certain. This CDR3 is 15 amino acids long. Trimming stripped 4 bases from V and 3 bases from J, with 13 bases between. Germline V gene lookup returns CDR1 SEHNR and CDR2 FQNEAQ (reference sequence). The CDR3 nucleotides are TGTGCCAGCAGCTCCCCGAGTGCAAACTACAATGAGCAGTTCTTC. Protein: CASSSPSANYNEQFF.

The chain is built from TRBV30 and TRBJ1-5, with 8 bases identical to TRBD1. This CDR3 spans 18 amino acids. J was trimmed by 0 bases and V by 2 bases; bases with no gene match: 12. Germline values: CDR1 GTSNPN, CDR2 SVGIG (reference sequence). The CDR3 here is CAWSSGGGDFLSNQPQHF. As DNA, the CDR3 is TGTGCCTGGAGTTCAGGGGGCGGCGATTTTCTTAGCAATCAGCCCCAGCATTTT.

This clone was counted only a few times. The genes are TRBV28 and TRBJ1-1; 7 bases map to TRBD1. CDR1 MDHEN and CDR2 SYDVKM come from the germline V gene. This CDR3 comprises 15 residues. The V gene end was trimmed by 5 bases and the J gene end by 2 bases; junction bases not matched to a gene: 8. The CDR3 nucleotides are TGTGCCAGCAGTCGACAGGGATGGGATAACACTGAAGCTTTCTTT. This sequence encodes CASSRQGWDNTEAFF.

This chain connects TRBV30 to TRBJ2-1, with 8 bases aligning to TRBD2. CDR3 length: 13 amino acids. J gave up 16 bases and V 4 bases, and 15 bases lay outside the gene matches. Germline-derived CDR1 and CDR2 are GTSNPN and SVGIG (reference sequence). In DNA form, the CDR3 reads TGTGCCTGGATAACCGGGGGGGGGATAGTTCCCTTCTTC. Its protein product is CAWITGGGIVPFF.

For the CDR3, the DNA is TGTGCCTGGAGTGCAGATGCGGACTACAATGAGCAGTTCTTC. It yields the protein CAWSADADYNEQFF. The chain couples TRBV30 to TRBJ2-1; D remains ambiguous. Trimming took off 1 base at V and 3 bases at J, with 10 bases between the two ends. Per the germline V gene, CDR1 is GTSNPN and CDR2 is SVGIG (reference sequence). There are 14 residues in the CDR3.

V is TRBV30 and J is TRBJ1-4; 11 bases are a match to TRBD1. Germline CDR1 GTSNPN, CDR2 SVGIG (reference sequence). The V and J ends lost 0 bases and 4 bases, in that order; junction bases with no gene match: 7. CDR3 length equals 17 residues. The CDR3 loop reads CAWSVGTGGLYNEKLFF. The CDR3 DNA reads as TGTGCCTGGAGTGTTGGGACAGGGGGTCTTTATAATGAAAAACTGTTTTTT.

The CDR3 coding sequence is TGTGCCAGTAGTATCATGTTTCGGGACAGAAGAGTCACAACCAAAAACATTCAGTACTTC. Translated, it gives CASSIMFRDRRVTTKNIQYF. The V and J genes are TRBV19 and TRBJ2-4; 7 positions match TRBD1. Unmatched junction bases numbered 19, after V lost 3 bases and J lost 2 bases. The germline gives CDR1 LNHDA, CDR2 SQIVND (reference sequence). This CDR3 has 20 residues.

V gene TRBV5-1 combines with J gene TRBJ1-1; the D gene is possibly TRBD1 (5 bases). Germline-derived CDR1 and CDR2 are SGHRS and YFSETQ. CDR3 size: 17 residues. The V end was cut by 0 bases, the J end by 0 bases, with 15 bases between. The CDR3, as DNA: TGCGCCAGCAGCTTGGAACCAGGGAGGATTATGAACACTGAAGCTTTCTTT. Translated, it gives CASSLEPGRIMNTEAFF.

This clone was found a few times. The V call is TRBV5-6, the J call TRBJ1-5; D is ambiguous. Germline CDR1 and CDR2: SGHDT and YYEEEE. Trimming stripped 0 bases from V and 0 bases from J, with 10 bases between. This CDR3 spans 16 amino acids. Here the CDR3 reads CASSLGGFYSNQPQHF. For the CDR3, the DNA is TGTGCCAGCAGCTTGGGTGGCTTTTATAGCAATCAGCCCCAGCATTTT.

The chain recombines TRBV9 with TRBJ1-2; D is unresolved. Germline V gene data show CDR1 as SGDLS and CDR2 as YYNGEE. The V end lost 2 bases, the J end lost 1 base, and 6 bases lay between the germline ends. The CDR3 runs to 13 residues. This chain's CDR3 is CASSVRDNYGYTF. The CDR3 region has the DNA TGTGCCAGCAGCGTCCGGGATAACTATGGCTACACCTTC.

This rearrangement joins TRBV6-5 to TRBJ2-7, with TRBD2 matching over 10 bases. The CDR3 extends over 14 amino acids. J was trimmed by 5 bases and V by 10 bases; bases with no gene match: 11. CDR1 is MNHEY, CDR2 SVGAGI, per germline. CDR3 DNA: TGTGCCACCAATTCCCTAGCGGGAGCCGACGAGCAGTACTTC. Protein product: CATNSLAGADEQYF.

The V gene is TRBV25-1, the J gene TRBJ1-5; D not certain. The V gene lost 1 base and the J gene lost 4 bases, with 8 bases spanning the gap. In germline, CDR1 is MGHDK, CDR2 SYGVNS. The CDR3 contains 14 residues. As DNA, the CDR3 is TGTGCCAGCAGTGAATCGGGGTTTAATCAGCCCCAGCATTTT. Its translation is CASSESGFNQPQHF.

V is TRBV7-9 and J is TRBJ2-3; D is undetermined. Per germline, CDR1 SEHNR and CDR2 FQNEAQ (reference sequence). Between the trimmed V and J ends, which lost 4 bases and 3 bases, there was a span of 5 bases. CDR3 size: 12 residues. CDR3 amino acids: CASSSLTDTQYF. CDR3 coding DNA: TGTGCCAGCAGCTCTCTAACAGATACGCAGTATTTT. The full variable domain, its missing parts supplied by reference TRBV7-9 and TRBJ2-3, is DTGVSQNPRHKITKRGQNVTFRCDPISEHNRLYWYRQTLGQGPEFLTYFQNEAQLEKSRLLSDRFSAERPKGSFSTLEIQRTEQGDSAMYLCASSSLTDTQYFGPGTRLTVL.